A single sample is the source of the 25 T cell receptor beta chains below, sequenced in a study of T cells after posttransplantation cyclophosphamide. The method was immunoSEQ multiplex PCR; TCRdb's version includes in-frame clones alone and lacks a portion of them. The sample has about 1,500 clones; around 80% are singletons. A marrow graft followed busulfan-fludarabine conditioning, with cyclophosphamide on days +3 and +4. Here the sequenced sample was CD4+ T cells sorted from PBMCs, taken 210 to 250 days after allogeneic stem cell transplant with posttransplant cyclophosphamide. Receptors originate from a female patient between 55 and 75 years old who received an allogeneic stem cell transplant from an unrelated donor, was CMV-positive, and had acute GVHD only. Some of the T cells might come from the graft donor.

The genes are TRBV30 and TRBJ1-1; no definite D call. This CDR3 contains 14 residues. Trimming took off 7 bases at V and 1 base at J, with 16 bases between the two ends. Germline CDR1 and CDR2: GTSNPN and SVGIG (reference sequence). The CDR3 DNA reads TGTGCCTCGCATGGGGAGTCACGGAACACTGAAGCTTTCTTT. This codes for CASHGESRNTEAFF.

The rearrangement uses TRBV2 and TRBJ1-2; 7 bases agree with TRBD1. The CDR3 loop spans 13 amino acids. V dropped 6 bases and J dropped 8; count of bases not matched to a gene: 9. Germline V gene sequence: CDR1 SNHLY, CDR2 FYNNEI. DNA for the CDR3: TGTGCCAGCAGGAGGACAGGCATTTGGGGCTACACCTTC. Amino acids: CASRRTGIWGYTF.

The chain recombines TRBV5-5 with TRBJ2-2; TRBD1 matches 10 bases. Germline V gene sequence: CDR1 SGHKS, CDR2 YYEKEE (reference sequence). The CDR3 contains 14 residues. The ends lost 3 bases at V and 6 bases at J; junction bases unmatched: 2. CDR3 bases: TGTGCCAGCAGCTGGGACAGGGGAGCCGGGGAGCTGTTTTTT. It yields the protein CASSWDRGAGELFF.

The CDR3 DNA reads TGTGCCAGCAGTTACTCGGTAAGAGGCAAAGCCAATGAGCAGTTCTTC. This sequence encodes CASSYSVRGKANEQFF. J is TRBJ2-1 and V is TRBV6-6; D not resolved. Between the trimmed V and J ends, which lost 0 bases and 6 bases, there was a span of 15 bases. Germline V gene lookup returns CDR1 MNHNY and CDR2 SVGAGI (reference sequence). The CDR3 extends over 16 amino acids.

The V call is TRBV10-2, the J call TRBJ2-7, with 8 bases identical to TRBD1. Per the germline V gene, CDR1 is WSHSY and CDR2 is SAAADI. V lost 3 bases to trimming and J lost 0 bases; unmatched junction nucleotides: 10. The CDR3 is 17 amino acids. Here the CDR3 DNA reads TGCGCCAGCAGTGATCCCGGACAGGGACAAAGCTCCTACGAGCAGTACTTC. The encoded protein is CASSDPGQGQSSYEQYF.

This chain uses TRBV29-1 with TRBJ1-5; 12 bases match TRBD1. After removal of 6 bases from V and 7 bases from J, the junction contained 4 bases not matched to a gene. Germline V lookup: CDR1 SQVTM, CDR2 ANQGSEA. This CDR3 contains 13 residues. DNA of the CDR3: TGCAGCGTAGGGGACAGGGGGCTCCAGCCCCAGCATTTT. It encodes CSVGDRGLQPQHF.

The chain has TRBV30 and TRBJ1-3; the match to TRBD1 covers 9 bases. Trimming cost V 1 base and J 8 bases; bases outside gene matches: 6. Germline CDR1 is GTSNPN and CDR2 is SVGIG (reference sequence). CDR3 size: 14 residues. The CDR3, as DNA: TGTGCCTGGAGTGAGGGACAGGGCCAGGACACCATATATTTT. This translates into CAWSEGQGQDTIYF.

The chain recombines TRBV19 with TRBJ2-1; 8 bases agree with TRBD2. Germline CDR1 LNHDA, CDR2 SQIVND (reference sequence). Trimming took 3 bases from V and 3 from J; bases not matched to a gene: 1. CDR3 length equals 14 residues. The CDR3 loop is CASSISGIYNEQFF. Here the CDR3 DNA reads TGTGCCAGTAGTATTAGCGGGATCTACAATGAGCAGTTCTTC.

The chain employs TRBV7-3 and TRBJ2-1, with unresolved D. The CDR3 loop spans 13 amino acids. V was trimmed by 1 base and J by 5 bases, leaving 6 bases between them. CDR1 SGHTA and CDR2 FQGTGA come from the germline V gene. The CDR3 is CASSLRLNNEQFF. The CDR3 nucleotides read TGTGCCAGCAGCTTAAGGCTTAACAATGAGCAGTTCTTC.

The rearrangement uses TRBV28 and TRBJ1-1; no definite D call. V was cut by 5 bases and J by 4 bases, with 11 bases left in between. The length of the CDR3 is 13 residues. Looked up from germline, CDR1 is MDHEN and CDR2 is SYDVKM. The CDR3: CASSALGATEAFF. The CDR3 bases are TGTGCCAGCAGTGCCCTCGGTGCCACTGAAGCTTTCTTT.

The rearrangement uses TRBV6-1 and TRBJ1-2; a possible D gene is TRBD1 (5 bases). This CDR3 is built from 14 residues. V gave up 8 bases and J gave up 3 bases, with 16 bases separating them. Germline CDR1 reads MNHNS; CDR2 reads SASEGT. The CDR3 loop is CASRLGHKDYGYTF. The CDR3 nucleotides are TGTGCCAGCCGCCTCGGACACAAGGACTATGGCTACACCTTC.

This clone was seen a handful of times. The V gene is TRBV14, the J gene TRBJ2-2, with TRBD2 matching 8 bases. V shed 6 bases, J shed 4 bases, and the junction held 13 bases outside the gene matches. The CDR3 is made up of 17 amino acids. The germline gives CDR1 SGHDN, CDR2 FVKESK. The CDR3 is CASRPWSGGRLTGELFF. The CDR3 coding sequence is TGTGCCAGCAGACCTTGGAGCGGGGGTCGCCTCACCGGGGAGCTGTTTTTT.

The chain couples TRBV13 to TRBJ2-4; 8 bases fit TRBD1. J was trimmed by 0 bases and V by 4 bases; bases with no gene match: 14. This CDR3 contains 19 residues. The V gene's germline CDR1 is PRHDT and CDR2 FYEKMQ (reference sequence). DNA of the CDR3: TGTGCCAGCAGCTGGACGGACAGGGACCCTAATCTAGCCAAAAACATTCAGTACTTC. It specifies CASSWTDRDPNLAKNIQYF.

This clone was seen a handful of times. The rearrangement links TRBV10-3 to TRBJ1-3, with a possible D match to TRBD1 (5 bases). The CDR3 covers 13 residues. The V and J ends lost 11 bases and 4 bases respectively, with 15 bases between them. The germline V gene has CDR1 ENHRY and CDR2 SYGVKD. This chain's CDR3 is CALRRDGGNTIYF. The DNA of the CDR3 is TGTGCCCTCCGGCGGGACGGGGGAAACACCATATATTTT.

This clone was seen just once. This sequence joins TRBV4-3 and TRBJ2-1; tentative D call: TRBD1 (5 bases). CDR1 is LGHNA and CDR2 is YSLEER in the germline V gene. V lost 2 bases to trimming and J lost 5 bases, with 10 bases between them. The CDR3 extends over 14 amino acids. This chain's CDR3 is CASSQNRFNNEQFF. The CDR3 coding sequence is TGCGCCAGCAGCCAAAACAGGTTCAACAATGAGCAGTTCTTC.

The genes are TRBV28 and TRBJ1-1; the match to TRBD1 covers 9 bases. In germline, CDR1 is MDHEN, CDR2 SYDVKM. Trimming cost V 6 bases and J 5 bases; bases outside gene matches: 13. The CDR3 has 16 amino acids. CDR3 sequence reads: CASSKIPGQGATEAFF. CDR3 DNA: TGTGCCAGCAGCAAGATTCCGGGACAGGGTGCGACTGAAGCTTTCTTT.

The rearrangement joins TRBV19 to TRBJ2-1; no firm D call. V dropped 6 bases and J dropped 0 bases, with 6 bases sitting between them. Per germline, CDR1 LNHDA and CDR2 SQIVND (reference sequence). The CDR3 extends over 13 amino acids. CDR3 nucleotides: TGTGCCAGTAGACAGAGCTCCTACAATGAGCAGTTCTTC. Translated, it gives CASRQSSYNEQFF.

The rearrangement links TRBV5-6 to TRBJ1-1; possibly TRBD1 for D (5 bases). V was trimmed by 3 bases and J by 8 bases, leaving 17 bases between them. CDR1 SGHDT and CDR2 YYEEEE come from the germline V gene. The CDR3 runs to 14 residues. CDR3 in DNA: TGTGCCAGCAGCTCTCCAGGGTGGGTTAGAGAAGCTTTCTTT. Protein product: CASSSPGWVREAFF.

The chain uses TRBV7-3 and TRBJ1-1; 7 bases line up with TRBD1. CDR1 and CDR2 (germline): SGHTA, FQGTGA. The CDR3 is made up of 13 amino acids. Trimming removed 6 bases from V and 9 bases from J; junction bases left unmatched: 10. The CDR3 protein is CASSVQGSLQAFF. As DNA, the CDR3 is TGTGCCAGCAGTGTACAGGGGTCGCTGCAAGCTTTCTTT.

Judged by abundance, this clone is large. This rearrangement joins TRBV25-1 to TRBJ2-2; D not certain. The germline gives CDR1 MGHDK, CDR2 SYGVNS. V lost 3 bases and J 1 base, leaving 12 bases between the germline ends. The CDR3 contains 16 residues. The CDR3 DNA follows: TGTGCCAGCAGTGACGGTGGGCAGCTGAACACCGGGGAGCTGTTTTTT. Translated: CASSDGGQLNTGELFF.

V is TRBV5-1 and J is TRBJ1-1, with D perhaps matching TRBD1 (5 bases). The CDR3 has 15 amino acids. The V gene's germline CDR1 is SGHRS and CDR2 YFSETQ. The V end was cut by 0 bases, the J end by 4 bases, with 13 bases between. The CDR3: CASSLALAGGTEAFF. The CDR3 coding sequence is TGCGCCAGCAGCTTGGCTTTGGCGGGGGGCACTGAAGCTTTCTTT.

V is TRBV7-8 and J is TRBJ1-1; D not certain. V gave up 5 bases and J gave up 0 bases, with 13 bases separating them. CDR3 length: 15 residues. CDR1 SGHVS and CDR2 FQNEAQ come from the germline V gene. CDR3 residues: CASSPTWALNTEAFF. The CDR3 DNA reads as TGTGCCAGCAGCCCCACCTGGGCCCTGAACACTGAAGCTTTCTTT.

CDR3 sequence (DNA): TGTGCCAGCAGGGGAACAGGGAATACTGGAAACACCATATATTTT. Amino acids: CASRGTGNTGNTIYF. The chain carries TRBV28 and TRBJ1-3, with D perhaps matching TRBD1 (6 bases). Germline V CDR1 and CDR2: MDHEN, SYDVKM. V was shortened by 6 bases and J by 2 bases, with 14 bases between the two germline ends. The CDR3 is 15 residues long.

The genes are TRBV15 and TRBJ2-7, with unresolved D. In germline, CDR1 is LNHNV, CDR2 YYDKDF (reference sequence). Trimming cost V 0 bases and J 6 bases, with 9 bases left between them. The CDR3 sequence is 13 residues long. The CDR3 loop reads CATSRDVASEQYF. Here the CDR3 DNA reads TGTGCCACCAGCAGAGATGTGGCATCCGAGCAGTACTTC.

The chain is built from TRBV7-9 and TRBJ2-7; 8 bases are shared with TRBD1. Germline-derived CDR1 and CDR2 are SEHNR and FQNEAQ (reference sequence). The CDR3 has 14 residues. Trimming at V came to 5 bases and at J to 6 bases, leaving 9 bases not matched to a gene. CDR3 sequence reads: CASSQDRVSGEQYF. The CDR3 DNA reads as TGTGCCAGCAGCCAGGACAGGGTATCCGGCGAGCAGTACTTC.